The rows below give T cell receptor beta chains drawn from one sample of a study of Ad26.COV2.S vaccination and SARS-CoV-2 variants. Here immunoSEQ multiplex PCR was the method, and the copy in TCRdb shows in-frame clones only, minus some. Here the sample spans around 170,000 clones, around 88% being singletons. The sample consisted of peripheral blood, taken after recovery from COVID-19. These receptors came from a human donor who had recovered from COVID-19. The CDR3 runs from the conserved cysteine through the conserved F or W. A D gene is named only where the DNA matches it firmly. Where a row states a size, it is once, few, many or the class of an expanded clone; other rows omit it.

clone_size j_call v_call d_call cdr3_nt cdr3_aa
NA TRBJ2-1 TRBV27 TRBD2 TGTGCCAGCTCGGGGGGGTACTACAATGAGCAGTTCTTC CASSGGYYNEQFF
NA TRBJ1-6 TRBV5-5 NA TGTGCCAGCAGCGGAACAGGCCCGCTAGAGAAATATAATTCACCCCTCCACTTT CASSGTGPLEKYNSPLHF
NA TRBJ2-7 TRBV4-1 NA TGCGCCAGCAGCCTCAACACCGGGACACCCTACGAGCAGTACTTC CASSLNTGTPYEQYF
NA TRBJ1-2 TRBV7-2 NA TGTGCCAGCAGCTTAGGGGAGGGAATGGTCTATGGCTACACCTTC CASSLGEGMVYGYTF
NA TRBJ2-5 TRBV3-1/TRBV3-2 TRBD1 TGTGCCAGCAGCCAACCCGGACAGGGGAGGGAGACCCAGTACTTC CASSQPGQGRETQYF
NA TRBJ2-1 TRBV9 NA TGTGCCAGCAGCGTTGGGGACGGAACCTACAATGAGCAGTTCTTC CASSVGDGTYNEQFF
NA TRBJ1-2 TRBV7-2 TRBD1 TGTGCCAGCAGCGCCGGACAGGGGATCTCCTATGGCTACACCTTC CASSAGQGISYGYTF
NA TRBJ2-3 TRBV4-1 TRBD1 TGCGCCAGCAGCCTGCAGGGGGCAGGCGCAGATACGCAGTATTTT CASSLQGAGADTQYF
NA TRBJ2-5 TRBV9 NA TGTGCCAGCAGCGTAGGGAACGGAAACCAAGAGACCCAGTACTTC CASSVGNGNQETQYF
NA TRBJ2-1 TRBV6-5 TRBD1 TGTGCCAGCAGTTCGCGGGACAGGGGAATCAATGAGCAGTTCTTC CASSSRDRGINEQFF
once TRBJ1-2 TRBV27 TRBD1 TGTGCCAGCAGTAAGGTTGGACAGGGAATAAACTATGGCTACACCTTC CASSKVGQGINYGYTF
NA TRBJ2-1 TRBV5-4 NA TGTGCCAGCAGCTTGAGTTCGGGCGGCTTCCATGAGCAGTTCTTC CASSLSSGGFHEQFF
NA TRBJ1-4 TRBV2 NA TGTGCCAGCAGTGTGCTATCGGGAGGGGTCACTAATGAAAAACTGTTTTTT CASSVLSGGVTNEKLFF
NA TRBJ2-7 TRBV7-2 NA TGTGCCAGCAGTCTCATCGGCTGGGACGAGCAGTACTTC CASSLIGWDEQYF
NA TRBJ1-5 TRBV21-1 NA TGTGCCAGCAGCAAAGGGGCGGGATCAGGCCAGCCCCAGCATTTT CASSKGAGSGQPQHF
NA TRBJ2-3 TRBV7-2 TRBD2 TGTGCCAGCAGCCCCCTGCCCAAGCGGGGATCGGATACGCAGTATTTT CASSPLPKRGSDTQYF
NA TRBJ1-1 TRBV27 NA TGTGCCAGCAGTTTCTCTAGTTCGAACACTGAAGCTTTCTTT CASSFSSSNTEAFF
NA TRBJ1-5 TRBV6-5 NA TGTGCCAGCAGTTCTGTCAGGGGACAGCCCCAGCATTTT CASSSVRGQPQHF
NA TRBJ2-7 TRBV6-5 NA TGTGCCACCAATACAGCCTACGAGCAGTACTTC CATNTAYEQYF
NA TRBJ2-3 TRBV9 NA TGTGCCAGCAGGGGTAGCGTGGATACGCAGTATTTT CASRGSVDTQYF
NA TRBJ2-7 TRBV3-1/TRBV3-2 NA TGTGCCAGCAGCCAGGGGCGGACCTACGAGCAGTACTTC CASSQGRTYEQYF
NA TRBJ1-2 TRBV18 NA TGTGCCAGCTCACCAACGCCCGATGGGAAGTATGGCTACACCTTC CASSPTPDGKYGYTF
NA TRBJ1-3 TRBV21-1 NA TGTGCCAGCAAGGGGACGCGGAGCACCATATATTTT CASKGTRSTIYF
once TRBJ1-5 TRBV5-4 NA TGTGCCTGGGGAGGCTCTCCGGACGGCAATCAGCCCCAGCATTTT CAWGGSPDGNQPQHF
NA TRBJ2-6 TRBV29-1 NA TGCAGCGTCGCCTCTGGGGCCAACGTCCTGACTTTC CSVASGANVLTF
NA TRBJ1-3 TRBV6-5 NA TGTGCCAGCAGGGCCGGGGCCCCTGGAAACACCATATATTTT CASRAGAPGNTIYF
NA TRBJ1-5 TRBV6-5 TRBD1 TGTGCCAGCAGAGGACAGGGTGATCAGCCCCAGCATTTT CASRGQGDQPQHF
few TRBJ1-1 TRBV6-5 NA TGTGCCAGCAGTTACCGAGGGGAGACTGAAGCTTTCTTT CASSYRGETEAFF
NA TRBJ2-3 TRBV19 NA TGTGCCAGTAGTCCCGACAGGCCCACAGATACGCAGTATTTT CASSPDRPTDTQYF
NA TRBJ1-4 TRBV6-5 NA TGTGCCAGCAGGATGGGAGGTGAAAAACTGTTTTTT CASRMGGEKLFF
NA TRBJ2-7 TRBV4-1 NA TGCGCCAGCAGCCAAGAATATCGGGGTTCCTACGAGCAGTACTTC CASSQEYRGSYEQYF
NA TRBJ2-5 TRBV3-1/TRBV3-2 NA TGTGCCAGCAGCCAAGCCTTGCAGGGGGAGACCCAGTACTTC CASSQALQGETQYF
NA TRBJ1-2 TRBV11-2 NA TGTGCCAGCAGCTTAGATGCTGGATCTTATGGCTACACCTTC CASSLDAGSYGYTF
NA TRBJ1-2 TRBV18 NA TGTGCCAGCTCGGCGTTAATTAGGGGGGACTATGGCTACACCTTC CASSALIRGDYGYTF
NA TRBJ1-4 TRBV14 NA TGTGCCAGATCGGGACTCTCCCGCAGGGAAAAACTGTTTTTT CARSGLSRREKLFF
NA TRBJ2-1 TRBV28 NA TGTGCCAGCAGTATGACAGCCAATGAGCAGTTCTTC CASSMTANEQFF
NA TRBJ1-5 TRBV28 NA TGTGCCAGCAGTTTAGGGGGTGGCAATCAGCCCCAGCATTTT CASSLGGGNQPQHF
NA TRBJ2-7 TRBV6-2/TRBV6-3 TRBD2 TGTGCCAGCAGTAGTTCTAGCGGCTACGAGCAGTACTTC CASSSSSGYEQYF
NA TRBJ2-3 TRBV10-3 NA TGTGCCACCAAGGCCGGGAGCTCAGATACGCAGTATTTT CATKAGSSDTQYF
NA TRBJ2-5 TRBV11-1 NA TGTGCCAGCAGCTTAGTTGGGGCCCGGGAGACCCAGTACTTC CASSLVGARETQYF
few TRBJ2-1 TRBV9 TRBD1 TGTGCCAGCTCAGGGACAGTAGCCGAGGGTGAGCAGTTCTTC CASSGTVAEGEQFF
NA TRBJ2-2 TRBV3-1/TRBV3-2 NA TGTGCCAGCAGCCAAGAATGGGACGGGGAGCTGTTTTTT CASSQEWDGELFF
NA TRBJ2-1 TRBV12-5 TRBD2 TGTGCTAGTGCCCTTTCGGGGGGGACCAATGAGCAGTTCTTC CASALSGGTNEQFF
NA TRBJ2-3 TRBV5-1 NA TGCGCCAGCTCAGCTGGGACTGGAGAGAGGGATACGCAGTATTTT CASSAGTGERDTQYF
NA TRBJ1-1 TRBV5-5 NA TGTGCCAGTCACGACTTGGGGGAGCGGCACACTGAAGCTTTCTTT CASHDLGERHTEAFF
NA TRBJ1-5 TRBV28 NA TGTGCCAGCAGTCTCGGACCCGGTCAGCCCCAGCATTTT CASSLGPGQPQHF
NA TRBJ1-2 TRBV29-1 TRBD1 TGCAGCGTTGAAACTGCAGGGGGCGGCTATGGCTACACCTTC CSVETAGGGYGYTF
NA TRBJ1-1 TRBV6-5 NA TGTGCCAGCAGCCTTATACCACAAGCTTCTGCTGAAGCTTTCTTT CASSLIPQASAEAFF
NA TRBJ2-1 TRBV2 TRBD2 TGTGCCAGCAGCGCCGGACTAGCGGGAGTCTACAATGAGCAGTTCTTC CASSAGLAGVYNEQFF
NA TRBJ2-1 TRBV10-3 TRBD1 TGTGCCACGGGTCAGGACAGGGCCTCCTACAATGAGCAGTTCTTC CATGQDRASYNEQFF